This TCR beta chain came from a study of blood T cells in healthy people across ages. This CDR3 is 10 amino acids long. The V gene lost 7 bases and the J gene lost 8 bases, with 11 bases spanning the gap. Germline values: CDR1 SQVTM, CDR2 ANQGSEA. Combining a sample-barcoded 5' primer with a J-beta primer mix, a second PCR ran for about 6 to 12 cycles. TCRdb called the 5' RACE reads again in MiXCR, with one record for every CDR3 protein. The sample carries 800,000 to 1,300,000 distinct CDR3 sequences, 20% to 25% recorded once. This same sample was also taken into another study, of T cells of mothers and their children.

The chain carries TRBV29-1 and TRBJ1-1, with no clear D. This TCR came from a girl aged 2-15 years in good health. Material: blood. CDR3 nucleotides: TGCAGCGCCCATTCCTCCGAAGCTTTCTTT. This sequence encodes CSAHSSEAFF.